This TCR beta chain was identified in a study of molecular identifiers for immune sequencing clone quantification. On the study more broadly: RNA, taken in replicates from approximately 20,000 or 100,000 naive CD8 cells, was split five ways, with four sequenced. Findings and caveats of the study: It was shown that clones above 20 RNA copies held over 99% of effector molecules, but under 1% in naive cells. Jurkat TCR RNA spiked in from one cell could reportedly be detected among around 920,000 naive cells.

About this clonotype itself: Antigen specificity is unknown.

TCRdb reprocessed the PCR reads with MiXCR, giving one entry per CDR3 protein. The sample contains over 70,000 distinct CDR3 sequences, 25% of which appear only once. Naive CD8 T cells underwent sorting with the CD8+CD4-CCR7+CD45RA+ definition. From germline, CDR1 is LGHNA and CDR2 YSLEER. CDR3 length: 15 amino acids. Trimming removed 8 bases at V and 1 base at J, with 17 bases between. The chain uses TRBV4-3 and TRBJ1-1; D ambiguous. This clonotype originated in a human donor in good health. Some libraries in this study had Jurkat cell RNA spiked in. Sequenced sample: naive CD8+ T cells from blood, with Jurkat cell RNA spiked in. Subset of the sample: FACS-sorted CD8+CD4-CCR7+CD45RA+ naive T cells. The DNA of the CDR3 is TGCGCCAGCCGCCCCCCTCGGAGCCCGAACACTGAAGCTTTCTTT. This sequence encodes CASRPPRSPNTEAFF.